The next 13 T cell receptor beta chains were all read from a single sample in a study of graft-versus-host responses after intestinal transplantation. What these receptors recognize is not known. Clones were read by immunoSEQ multiplex PCR, and TCRdb kept only the in-frame ones, dropping some. Among tens of thousands of clones listed, 91% were seen once. Sequences were derived from unstimulated CD4+ T cells sorted from spleen or lymph node cells, sampled before intestinal transplant. These receptors originate from a human donor who received an intestinal transplant.

The CDR3 DNA reads as TGTGCCAGCAGTGAGAACAGATTCTCTGGAAACACCATATATTTT. This translates into CASSENRFSGNTIYF. The chain uses TRBV6-1 and TRBJ1-3; D is uncertain. CDR1 is MNHNS, CDR2 SASEGT, per germline. The length of the CDR3 is 15 residues. V lost 3 bases, J lost 0 bases, and 9 bases lay in between.

The rearrangement links TRBV7-6 to TRBJ2-2; 10 bases are a match to TRBD2. This CDR3 comprises 16 residues. The V gene end was trimmed by 1 base and the J gene end by 6 bases; junction bases not matched to a gene: 5. Germline V gives CDR1 SGHVS, CDR2 FNYEAQ. CDR3 DNA sequence: TGTGCCAGCAGCTTAGTAGCTAGCGGGGGATCCGGGGAGCTGTTTTTT. Its translation is CASSLVASGGSGELFF.

The gene calls are TRBV5-4 and TRBJ1-2; 7 bases fit TRBD1. The length of the CDR3 is 13 residues. J lost 4 bases, V lost 7 bases, and 7 bases had no gene match. Germline V gene sequence: CDR1 SGHNT, CDR2 YYREEE (reference sequence). As DNA, the CDR3 is TGTGCCAGCGGTCAGGGGGGTAGCTATGGCTACACCTTC. As protein: CASGQGGSYGYTF.

This rearrangement joins TRBV5-7 to TRBJ2-7, with 7 bases lining up with TRBD1. TRBV5-7 has ORF status, its function being uncertain. V lost 3 bases, J lost 5 bases, and 11 bases stayed unmatched. This CDR3 spans 15 amino acids. The CDR3 DNA reads TGTGCCAGCAGCTCCGGGACAGAGGTTGGCCACGAGCAGTACTTC. Its translation: CASSSGTEVGHEQYF.

The chain carries TRBV27 and TRBJ2-2; maybe TRBD1 (6 bases). The CDR3 runs 14 residues. Per the germline V gene, CDR1 is MNHEY and CDR2 is SMNVEV (reference sequence). V shed 7 bases and J shed 6 bases, with 15 bases lying between them. The CDR3 region is CASTPRRQAGELFF. In DNA form, the CDR3 reads TGTGCCAGCACCCCTAGGAGACAGGCCGGGGAGCTGTTTTTT.

The genes are TRBV6-5 and TRBJ2-7; tentatively, D is TRBD1 (6 bases). The CDR3 totals 15 residues. The V and J ends lost 6 bases and 3 bases respectively, with 18 bases between them. The germline V gene encodes CDR1 MNHEY and CDR2 SVGAGI. This chain's CDR3 is CASRAQTGSSYEQYF. Written as DNA, the CDR3 is TGTGCCAGCAGAGCCCAGACAGGCAGTAGCTACGAGCAGTACTTC.

The rearrangement uses TRBV10-1 and TRBJ2-7; the D gene is possibly TRBD2 (6 bases). Germline V CDR1 and CDR2: WNHNN, SYGVQD (reference sequence). V lost 7 bases and J 2 bases, leaving 18 bases between the germline ends. CDR3 length: 15 amino acids. The CDR3 region has the DNA TGCGCCAGCACTGATCGGGACTTTGGAACCTACGAGCAGTACTTC. Protein: CASTDRDFGTYEQYF.

V is TRBV5-4 and J is TRBJ2-7; TRBD2 is a possible D gene (6 bases). This CDR3 comprises 15 residues. Germline V gene lookup returns CDR1 SGHNT and CDR2 YYREEE (reference sequence). Trimming pared 4 bases from V and 5 bases from J, leaving 19 bases between. The CDR3, as DNA: TGTGCCAGCAGCCCACCGACTAGTACAATACACGAGCAGTACTTC. Residues: CASSPPTSTIHEQYF.

This chain links TRBV6-4 with TRBJ1-5; 10 nucleotides match TRBD1. Germline V gives CDR1 MRHNA, CDR2 SNTAGT. The CDR3 spans 15 residues. V lost 5 bases and J lost 4; bases outside the gene matches: 5. CDR3 protein: CASSPGQGSNQPQHF. The CDR3 DNA reads TGTGCCAGCAGTCCGGGACAGGGGTCTAATCAGCCCCAGCATTTT.

The V and J genes are TRBV5-6 and TRBJ2-3; 11 bases align to TRBD2. Trimming removed 5 bases from V and 6 bases from J; junction bases left unmatched: 8. There are 15 residues in the CDR3. The V gene's germline CDR1 is SGHDT and CDR2 YYEEEE. CDR3 DNA sequence: TGTGCCAGCAGTCCAATAGCGGGGGGGGGTGATACGCAGTATTTT. It yields the protein CASSPIAGGGDTQYF.

The J gene is TRBJ2-7, the V gene TRBV7-2; 7 bases are a match to TRBD1. Losses at the gene ends were 1 base for V and 4 bases for J; bases not matched to a gene: 10. In germline, CDR1 is SGHTA, CDR2 FQGNSA. The CDR3 covers 16 residues. The CDR3 sequence is CASSLVSQGLSYEQYF. CDR3 nucleotide sequence: TGTGCCAGCAGCTTAGTATCACAGGGGCTTTCTTACGAGCAGTACTTC.

The chain joins TRBV5-1 to TRBJ1-3, with D tentatively TRBD1 (6 bases). V lost 3 bases and J lost 2, with 12 bases in between. Germline V CDR1 and CDR2: SGHRS, YFSETQ. The CDR3 spans 15 residues. CDR3 coding DNA: TGCGCCAGCAGCTCAACAGGGCTTACTGGAAACACCATATATTTT. This sequence encodes CASSSTGLTGNTIYF. The whole variable domain, remainder taken from reference TRBV5-1 and TRBJ1-3, is KAGVTQTPRYLIKTRGQQVTLSCSPISGHRSVSWYQQTPGQGLQFLFEYFSETQRNKGNFPGRFSGRQFSNSRSEMNVSTLELGDSALYLCASSSTGLTGNTIYFGEGSWLTVV.

This chain uses TRBV19 with TRBJ1-2; 7 nucleotides line up with TRBD1. CDR1 LNHDA and CDR2 SQIVND come from the germline V gene (reference sequence). V gave up 5 bases and J gave up 1 base; unmatched junction bases: 4. The CDR3 has 14 amino acids. Written as DNA, the CDR3 is TGTGCCAGTAGTCGACAGGGACTTAACTATGGCTACACCTTC. It encodes CASSRQGLNYGYTF. Filled out from reference TRBV19 and TRBJ1-2, the complete variable domain reads DGGITQSPKYLFRKEGQNVTLSCEQNLNHDAMYWYRQDPGQGLRLIYYSQIVNDFQKGDIAEGYSVSREKKESFPLTVTSAQKNPTAFYLCASSRQGLNYGYTFGSGTRLTVV.